These 14 T cell receptor beta chains originate from one sample sequenced in a study of CD8+CD57+ T cells in acquired aplastic anemia. CD8+CD57+ cell expansion had been shown by flow cytometry in patients chosen for sequencing. Template material for TCR beta VDJ and CDR3 profiling consisted of genomic DNA. One entry per CDR3 protein, called by TCRdb with MiXCR from the reads. The sample yields about 190,000 distinct CDR3 sequences, under 55% seen once. The specimen sequenced was sorted CD4+, CD8+, or CD8+CD57+ T cells (not recorded which) from PBMCs. Receptors originate from a human donor with aplastic anemia.

The V and J genes are TRBV12-3 or TRBV12-4 and TRBJ1-6; D remains ambiguous. The V and J ends lost 7 bases and 7 bases respectively, with 8 bases between them. The CDR3 covers 12 residues. DNA for the CDR3: TGTGCCAGCACGCGGCCAAATTCACCCCTCCACTTT. As protein: CASTRPNSPLHF.

This clonotype was detected a few times. The rearrangement joins TRBV4-3 to TRBJ2-2; 7 bases map to TRBD2. V was clipped by 0 bases and J by 0 bases; unmatched bases: 7. Germline V gives CDR1 LGHNA, CDR2 YSLEER. This CDR3 is built from 18 residues. CDR3 region: CASSQEIAGLANTGELFF. The CDR3 DNA follows: TGCGCCAGCAGCCAAGAGATAGCGGGTTTAGCGAACACCGGGGAGCTGTTTTTT.

This clonotype was seen ten or more times. The genes are TRBV5-4 and TRBJ2-3; possible D gene TRBD2, 5 bases. The CDR3 has 15 amino acids. Trimming took off 2 bases at V and 0 bases at J, with 10 bases between the two ends. Germline values: CDR1 SGHNT, CDR2 YYREEE (reference sequence). The CDR3 here is CASSFKRISTDTQYF. CDR3 nucleotide sequence: TGTGCCAGCAGCTTTAAGCGGATAAGCACAGATACGCAGTATTTT.

The genes are TRBV10-2 and TRBJ2-1, with TRBD2 matching 9 bases. The junction had 8 bases not matched to a gene; V was cut back by 4 bases and J by 7 bases. This CDR3 contains 15 residues. From germline, CDR1 is WSHSY and CDR2 SAAADI. The CDR3 spells CASSAISGSRNEQFF. Here the CDR3 DNA reads TGCGCCAGCAGTGCCATTAGCGGGAGTAGAAATGAGCAGTTCTTC.

Ten or more counts support this clonotype. The chain couples TRBV10-2 to TRBJ2-1; 7 bases are shared with TRBD2. After removal of 9 bases from V and 8 bases from J, the junction contained 13 bases not matched to a gene. This CDR3 has 14 residues. Germline-derived CDR1 and CDR2 are WSHSY and SAAADI. The CDR3 nucleotides are TGCGCCAGTTGTAAATCGGGGGGAGACGATGAGCAGTTCTTC. It yields the protein CASCKSGGDDEQFF.

The rearrangement joins TRBV7-9 to TRBJ1-1, with D possibly matching TRBD1 (5 bases). The germline CDR1 and CDR2 sequences are SEHNR and FQNEAQ (reference sequence). This CDR3 is 11 amino acids long. V was pared by 10 bases and J by 1 base, with 7 bases between. This chain's CDR3 is CATTGNTEAFF. CDR3 in DNA: TGTGCCACTACAGGGAACACTGAAGCTTTCTTT. Combining the CDR3 with reference TRBV7-9 and TRBJ1-1 gives the whole variable domain DTGVSQNPRHKITKRGQNVTFRCDPISEHNRLYWYRQTLGQGPEFLTYFQNEAQLEKSRLLSDRFSAERPKGSFSTLEIQRTEQGDSAMYLCATTGNTEAFFGQGTRLTVV.

CDR3 bases: TGTGCCGGGACAGGGGACTTTTACGAGCAGTACTTC. It translates to CAGTGDFYEQYF. V is TRBV10-3 and J is TRBJ2-7; 10 positions match TRBD1. Germline loops: CDR1 ENHRY, CDR2 SYGVKD. The CDR3 runs to 12 residues. V shed 11 bases, J shed 4 bases, and the junction held 5 bases outside the gene matches.

The rearrangement joins TRBV2 to TRBJ1-5; a possible D gene is TRBD1 (5 bases). Germline V lookup: CDR1 SNHLY, CDR2 FYNNEI. The CDR3 runs to 14 residues. Trimming shortened V by 6 bases and J by 4 bases, and 13 bases separated the two germline ends. The CDR3: CASSVAGGNQPQHF. The CDR3 DNA reads TGTGCCAGCAGCGTTGCGGGGGGGAATCAGCCCCAGCATTTT.

In its sample, this clonotype was seen many times. This sequence joins TRBV20-1 and TRBJ2-5, with 8 bases matching TRBD1. The J segment lost 5 bases and the V segment lost 5 bases, leaving 13 bases of the junction unmatched. Germline CDR1 and CDR2: DFQATT and SNEGSKA (reference sequence). The CDR3 has 15 residues. The CDR3 is CSAQDRVFGGETQYF. CDR3 DNA: TGCAGTGCTCAGGACAGGGTATTTGGAGGGGAGACCCAGTACTTC.

This chain links TRBV7-2 with TRBJ2-1; possibly TRBD2 for D (5 bases). Trimming removed 1 base at V and 4 bases at J, with 14 bases between. The CDR3 spans 16 residues. Germline V gene data show CDR1 as SGHTA and CDR2 as FQGNSA. CDR3 region: CASSLGSGKGYNEQFF. CDR3 nucleotide sequence: TGTGCCAGCAGCTTAGGTTCGGGAAAAGGATACAATGAGCAGTTCTTC.

The chain joins TRBV6-1 to TRBJ2-1; possibly TRBD2 for D (5 bases). V was cut by 9 bases and J by 6 bases, with 15 bases left in between. Looked up from germline, CDR1 is MNHNS and CDR2 is SASEGT. CDR3 size: 13 residues. The CDR3 is CASRLGRGNEQFF. CDR3 DNA: TGTGCCAGTAGACTTGGGAGAGGCAATGAGCAGTTCTTC.

In this sample, this clonotype turned up many times. V and J are TRBV20-1 and TRBJ1-2; 8 positions match TRBD1. There are 17 residues in the CDR3. V dropped 0 bases and J dropped 8; count of bases not matched to a gene: 17. Germline V lookup: CDR1 DFQATT, CDR2 SNEGSKA (reference sequence). As DNA, the CDR3 is TGCAGTGCTAGAGATTGGGGCCCGGGACAGGAGGCCGGAGGCTACACCTTC. Translated, it gives CSARDWGPGQEAGGYTF.

This rearrangement joins TRBV20-1 to TRBJ2-7; weak D call: TRBD2 (5 bases). The CDR3 contains 13 residues. Looked up from germline, CDR1 is DFQATT and CDR2 is SNEGSKA (reference sequence). The V end was cut by 6 bases, the J end by 1 base, with 13 bases between. The CDR3 is CSAPLAMSYEQYF. CDR3 nucleotides: TGCAGTGCCCCTCTAGCCATGTCCTACGAGCAGTACTTC.

This sequence joins TRBV7-3 and TRBJ2-7; TRBD1 agrees at 7 bases. Trimming cost V 11 bases and J 0 bases; bases outside gene matches: 7. The germline V gene has CDR1 SGHTA and CDR2 FQGTGA. This CDR3 is built from 13 residues. The CDR3 here is CASLDRSSYEQYF. DNA of the CDR3: TGTGCCTCATTGGACAGGAGCTCCTACGAGCAGTACTTC.